This TCR beta chain was identified in a study of blood T cell repertoires in COVID-19. Background on the study: Samples taken during acute and convalescent COVID-19 were collected in the United States, Italy and Spain. Sources were T cells, B-cell-depleted T cells, or PBMCs; the material itself was cDNA or gDNA.

Using immunoSEQ multiplex PCR, the repertoire was profiled, and TCRdb retains in-frame clones only, with some absent. The sample holds over 150,000 clones; approximately 84% are singletons and the top ten take 8.3%. The CDR3 sequence is 16 residues long. Germline V gives CDR1 SGHKS, CDR2 YYEKEE (reference sequence). The trim removed 3 bases at V and 0 bases at J, leaving 5 bases unmatched. The chain is built from TRBV5-5 and TRBJ2-3; TRBD2 matches at 9 bases. This clonotype was obtained from an older woman with COVID-19, enrolled during active disease. Sequencing was performed on peripheral blood. The CDR3 is CASSSLAGPSTDTQYF. The CDR3 region has the DNA TGTGCCAGCAGCTCTCTAGCGGGGCCTAGCACAGATACGCAGTATTTT. Based on the CDR3 plus reference TRBV5-5 and TRBJ2-3, the full variable domain is DAGVTQSPTHLIKTRGQQVTLRCSPISGHKSVSWYQQVLGQGPQFIFQYYEKEERGRGNFPDRFSARQFPNYSSELNVNALLLGDSALYLCASSSLAGPSTDTQYFGPGTRLTVL.